The 4 T cell receptor beta chains given below trace back to one sample, sequenced in a study of blood T cell repertoires in COVID-19. Here immunoSEQ multiplex PCR was the method, and the copy in TCRdb shows in-frame clones only, minus some. The sample has 100,000 to 150,000 clones, about 80% seen once. Sequenced: peripheral blood. The source is a human donor in a cohort sampled during active COVID-19.

The J gene is TRBJ2-5, the V gene TRBV2, with D hard to call. Looked up from germline, CDR1 is SNHLY and CDR2 is FYNNEI. V was cut by 4 bases and J by 0 bases, with 3 bases left in between. CDR3 length: 12 residues. The CDR3 spells CASSVNQETQYF. The CDR3 nucleotides read TGTGCCAGCAGTGTCAACCAAGAGACCCAGTACTTC.

V usage is TRBV19 and J usage is TRBJ2-7; TRBD1 agrees at 10 bases. The CDR3 length is 13 residues. V trimming: 10 bases; J trimming: 0 bases; junction bases outside the gene matches: 3. Looked up from germline, CDR1 is LNHDA and CDR2 is SQIVND (reference sequence). CDR3 bases: TGTGCCACCTGGGACAGGGGCTCCTACGAGCAGTACTTC. This encodes CATWDRGSYEQYF.

The chain has TRBV19 and TRBJ1-5; no definite D call. The CDR3 spans 16 residues. Trimming took off 6 bases at V and 12 bases at J, with 27 bases between the two ends. CDR1 is LNHDA, CDR2 SQIVND, per germline (reference sequence). The CDR3 nucleotides are TGTGCCAGTAGCCTTGGCTCAGGCCAGGCTTGGGAGCTCCAGCATTTT. Translating gives CASSLGSGQAWELQHF. The complete variable domain, with remaining parts taken from reference TRBV19 and TRBJ1-5, reads DGGITQSPKYLFRKEGQNVTLSCEQNLNHDAMYWYRQDPGQGLRLIYYSQIVNDFQKGDIAEGYSVSREKKESFPLTVTSAQKNPTAFYLCASSLGSGQAWELQHFGDGTRLSIL.

This clone occurred once. This sequence joins TRBV7-6 and TRBJ2-6, with D hard to call. Germline CDR1 SGHVS, CDR2 FNYEAQ. This CDR3 spans 17 amino acids. Trimming took off 1 base at V and 4 bases at J, with 14 bases between the two ends. The CDR3 coding sequence is TGTGCCAGCAGCTTAGGATTTAGCAACACAGGGGCCAACGTCCTGACTTTC. Translating it yields CASSLGFSNTGANVLTF.